This T cell receptor beta chain was observed in a study of T cell responses to AZD1222 COVID-19 vaccine. Study details: Analysis merged second doses at about 4 or about 12 weeks. Study observations and caveats: Elevations in Spike-specific TCR breadth and depth followed administration of two AZD1222 doses.

The CDR3 consists of 13 residues. Trimming shortened V by 6 bases and J by 5 bases, and 14 bases separated the two germline ends. Libraries were prepared by immunoSEQ multiplex PCR; TCRdb keeps only in-frame clonotypes and omits some of them. The sample shows around 200,000 clones, around 88% of them seen only once. On this clone: Its antigen is undetermined.

The sequencing used peripheral blood, collected on day 0 of AZD1222 vaccination. This chain uses TRBV12-3 or TRBV12-4 with TRBJ2-7; D unclear. This TCR derives from an adult in good health. This chain's CDR3 is CASSSGPGDEQYF. The CDR3, as DNA: TGTGCCAGCAGCTCAGGTCCTGGAGACGAGCAGTACTTC.